This is a list of T cell receptor beta chains from one sample in a study of T cells after yellow fever vaccination. TCRdb re-called the 5' RACE reads with MiXCR, one entry per CDR3 protein. The repertoire holds some 300,000 distinct CDR3 sequences, with roughly 7.5% as singletons. The sequenced sample was PBMCs, obtained about 41 days after the first yellow fever vaccination. These receptors all stem from a man between 18 and 35 years old who received the YFV17D yellow fever vaccine. Both conserved end residues are part of each CDR3. D genes are given only for firm matches. Only part of the rows carry a size: once, few, many, or a class if the clone is expanded.

NA	TRBV4-2	16	TRBD1	TRBJ2-2	CASSAGPQGAIGELFF	TGTGCCAGCAGCGCAGGGCCCCAGGGGGCTATCGGGGAGCTGTTTTTT
NA	TRBV25-1	15	NA	TRBJ2-4	CASSEYRGQGNIQYF	TGTGCCAGCAGTGAATATCGGGGGCAGGGAAACATTCAGTACTTC
few	TRBV7-2	16	TRBD1	TRBJ1-5	CASSRLGQGNNQPQHF	TGTGCCAGCAGCCGACTAGGACAGGGGAACAATCAGCCCCAGCATTTT
many	TRBV5-1	14	NA	TRBJ2-5	CASSLEVGEETQYF	TGCGCCAGCAGCTTGGAGGTCGGCGAAGAGACCCAGTACTTC
NA	TRBV10-3	14	NA	TRBJ2-3	CAISGQGNTDTQYF	TGTGCCATCAGTGGGCAGGGAAACACAGATACGCAGTATTTT
few	TRBV7-3	12	NA	TRBJ2-3	CASSFGQAPQYF	TGTGCCAGCAGCTTCGGCCAAGCTCCGCAGTATTTT
NA	TRBV20-1	13	NA	TRBJ1-5	CSASPDSYQPQHF	TGCAGTGCTAGCCCCGACAGTTATCAGCCCCAGCATTTT
NA	TRBV21-1	17	NA	TRBJ2-5	CASSKAPGRDSLETQYF	TGTGCCAGCAGCAAAGCGCCCGGCAGGGACAGTCTTGAGACCCAGTACTTC
NA	TRBV7-2	13	NA	TRBJ2-1	CASSRVGVNEQFF	TGTGCCAGCAGCCGGGTCGGGGTCAATGAGCAGTTCTTC
many	TRBV10-3	14	TRBD2	TRBJ2-3	CAIGLREPTDTQYF	TGTGCCATCGGTCTGCGGGAGCCCACAGATACGCAGTATTTT
NA	TRBV5-1	13	NA	TRBJ2-5	CASSLEYQETQYF	TGCGCCAGCAGCTTGGAATACCAAGAGACCCAGTACTTC
many	TRBV5-4	12	NA	TRBJ1-2	CASSLTGHGYTF	TGTGCCAGCAGCTTGACGGGACATGGCTACACCTTC
few	TRBV12-3/TRBV12-4	15	NA	TRBJ2-3	CASSFFRGDADTQYF	TGTGCCAGCAGTTTCTTCAGGGGGGATGCAGATACGCAGTATTTT
few	TRBV4-2	18	NA	TRBJ1-6	CASSQDLEGGSYNSPLHF	TGTGCCAGCAGCCAAGATCTTGAGGGGGGGTCCTATAATTCACCCCTCCACTTT
NA	TRBV20-1	15	NA	TRBJ2-3	CSASDFLAGTDTQYF	TGCAGTGCTAGTGATTTTTTAGCGGGCACAGATACGCAGTATTTT
many	TRBV5-4	16	NA	TRBJ1-5	CASSQGGQPPNQPQHF	TGTGCCAGCAGCCAAGGCGGACAGCCCCCCAATCAGCCCCAGCATTTT
NA	TRBV25-1	13	NA	TRBJ1-5	CASSAGNDQPQHF	TGTGCCAGCAGTGCAGGGAACGATCAGCCCCAGCATTTT
few	TRBV3-1	14	NA	TRBJ2-7	CASTHGTASYEQYF	TGTGCCAGCACCCACGGGACGGCGTCCTACGAGCAGTACTTC
once	TRBV20-1	16	NA	TRBJ2-1	CSARDAASSSYNEQFF	TGCAGTGCTAGAGATGCCGCCTCAAGCTCCTACAATGAGCAGTTCTTC
few	TRBV25-1	15	NA	TRBJ1-1	CASSDPSDGNTEAFF	TGTGCCAGCAGTGACCCTTCGGACGGTAACACTGAAGCTTTCTTT
NA	TRBV5-1	13	NA	TRBJ1-4	CASSDYRGEKLFF	TGCGCCAGCAGCGATTACCGAGGAGAAAAACTGTTTTTT
NA	TRBV3-1	15	NA	TRBJ2-3	CASSHGTISTDTQYF	TGTGCCAGCAGCCATGGGACCATAAGCACAGATACGCAGTATTTT
NA	TRBV9	15	TRBD1	TRBJ2-1	CASTHRGQPLDEQFF	TGTGCCAGCACCCATAGGGGACAGCCCTTAGATGAGCAGTTCTTC
few	TRBV10-3	17	NA	TRBJ2-3	CAISESGGAGGTDTQYF	TGTGCCATCAGTGAAAGTGGAGGGGCTGGGGGCACAGATACGCAGTATTTT
few	TRBV20-1	14	NA	TRBJ1-1	CSARVFGGGTEAFF	TGCAGTGCTAGAGTCTTCGGGGGTGGGACTGAAGCTTTCTTT
few	TRBV7-2	16	TRBD2	TRBJ2-5	CASSFIASGFQETQYF	TGTGCCAGCAGCTTCATCGCTAGCGGGTTCCAAGAGACCCAGTACTTC
NA	TRBV4-3	15	NA	TRBJ2-3	CASSQDRAGPDTQYF	TGCGCCAGCAGCCAAGATCGGGCGGGTCCCGATACGCAGTATTTT
few	TRBV11-1	19	TRBD1	TRBJ2-1	CASSRYSDRDFQGRNEQFF	TGTGCCAGCAGCCGATACTCCGACAGGGATTTCCAAGGACGGAATGAGCAGTTCTTC
few	TRBV18	15	TRBD1	TRBJ2-7	CASAEAGTGNYEQYF	TGTGCCAGCGCGGAAGCCGGGACAGGGAATTACGAGCAGTACTTC
NA	TRBV6-1	16	NA	TRBJ1-1	CASRPARNTPGTEAFF	TGTGCCAGCAGACCCGCGAGGAATACCCCCGGCACTGAAGCTTTCTTT
few	TRBV6-5	17	NA	TRBJ2-5	CASSYSESWDRGETQYF	TGTGCCAGCAGTTACTCCGAGTCCTGGGACCGGGGCGAGACCCAGTACTTC
NA	TRBV11-1	13	NA	TRBJ1-6	CASSLGQDSPLHF	TGTGCCAGCAGCTTAGGACAGGATTCACCCCTCCACTTT
few	TRBV7-9	16	TRBD2	TRBJ2-3	CASSKTLAGSTDTQYF	TGTGCCAGCAGCAAGACCCTAGCGGGGAGCACAGATACGCAGTATTTT
few	TRBV5-1	16	NA	TRBJ2-6	CASTAVYLSGANVLTF	TGCGCCAGCACGGCGGTTTACCTTTCTGGGGCCAACGTCCTGACTTTC
NA	TRBV11-2	13	NA	TRBJ2-3	CASSLWGPDTQYF	TGTGCCAGCAGCTTATGGGGACCCGATACGCAGTATTTT
NA	TRBV7-2	16	TRBD1	TRBJ1-1	CASSLLDRGGDTEAFF	TGTGCCAGCAGCTTATTGGACAGGGGAGGGGACACTGAAGCTTTCTTT
NA	TRBV5-6	14	TRBD2	TRBJ2-3	CASSRGGRTDTQYF	TGTGCCAGCAGCCGCGGGGGGCGCACAGATACGCAGTATTTT
NA	TRBV11-1	18	TRBD2	TRBJ2-3	CASSLPRASGESTDTQYF	TGTGCCAGCAGCCTCCCGCGGGCTAGCGGGGAGAGCACAGATACGCAGTATTTT
NA	TRBV14	14	NA	TRBJ2-6	CASSPITGANVLTF	TGTGCCAGCAGCCCGATAACTGGGGCCAACGTCCTGACTTTC
NA	TRBV20-1	13	NA	TRBJ2-7	CSASNGGLYEQYF	TGCAGTGCTTCCAATGGGGGACTGTACGAGCAGTACTTC
few	TRBV20-1	12	NA	TRBJ1-2	CSAQTANYGYTF	TGCAGTGCTCAGACAGCTAATTATGGCTACACCTTC
few	TRBV4-2	14	NA	TRBJ2-2	CASSLYDSTGELFF	TGTGCCAGCAGCCTTTATGACAGTACCGGGGAGCTGTTTTTT
few	TRBV11-1	18	NA	TRBJ2-2	CASSQIGGPFANTGELFF	TGTGCCAGCAGCCAAATCGGGGGGCCGTTCGCGAACACCGGGGAGCTGTTTTTT
few	TRBV5-4	20	TRBD2	TRBJ2-5	CASSLTVSHRTSGDQETQYF	TGTGCCAGCAGCTTGACAGTTTCCCACCGGACTAGCGGGGACCAAGAGACCCAGTACTTC
NA	TRBV10-3	17	TRBD1	TRBJ1-1	CAIRKQGPDRLGTEAFF	TGTGCCATCAGGAAACAGGGGCCTGATCGACTGGGCACTGAAGCTTTCTTT
few	TRBV20-1	12	NA	TRBJ1-2	CSARFTFYGYTF	TGCAGTGCGCGCTTCACATTTTATGGCTACACCTTC
few	TRBV10-3	16	TRBD1	TRBJ2-7	CAISEWGGQGKGEQYF	TGTGCCATCAGTGAGTGGGGGGGACAGGGAAAAGGAGAGCAGTACTTC
NA	TRBV6-1	13	NA	TRBJ1-1	CASSKSRGREAFF	TGTGCCAGCAGTAAGAGTCGGGGAAGGGAAGCTTTCTTT
few	TRBV12-3/TRBV12-4	15	NA	TRBJ2-2	CASSLNRANTGELFF	TGTGCCAGCAGTTTAAATAGGGCTAACACCGGGGAGCTGTTTTTT
many	TRBV5-6	16	TRBD1	TRBJ1-6	CASSVPPGQGDSPLHF	TGTGCCAGCAGCGTACCTCCGGGACAGGGGGATTCACCCCTCCACTTT
many	TRBV12-3/TRBV12-4	15	NA	TRBJ1-5	CASVGGASSNQPQHF	TGTGCCAGCGTAGGGGGGGCATCGAGCAATCAGCCCCAGCATTTT
few	TRBV10-3	14	NA	TRBJ2-1	CAISGGPHENEQFF	TGTGCCATCAGCGGGGGGCCGCATGAAAATGAGCAGTTCTTC